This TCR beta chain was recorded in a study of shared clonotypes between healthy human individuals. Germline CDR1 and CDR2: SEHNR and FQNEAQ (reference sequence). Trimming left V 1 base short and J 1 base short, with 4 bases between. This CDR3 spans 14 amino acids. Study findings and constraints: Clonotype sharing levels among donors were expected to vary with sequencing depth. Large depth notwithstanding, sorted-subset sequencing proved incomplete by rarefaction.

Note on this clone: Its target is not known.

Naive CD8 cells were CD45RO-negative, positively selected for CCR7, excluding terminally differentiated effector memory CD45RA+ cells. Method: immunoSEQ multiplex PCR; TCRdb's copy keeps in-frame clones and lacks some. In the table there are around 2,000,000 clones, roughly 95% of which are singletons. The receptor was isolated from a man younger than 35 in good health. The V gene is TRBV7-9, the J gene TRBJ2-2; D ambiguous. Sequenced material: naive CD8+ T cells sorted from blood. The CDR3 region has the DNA TGTGCCAGCAGCTTAGACGGGAACACCGGGGAGCTGTTTTTT. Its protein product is CASSLDGNTGELFF. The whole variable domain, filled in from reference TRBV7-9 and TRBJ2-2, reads DTGVSQNPRHKITKRGQNVTFRCDPISEHNRLYWYRQTLGQGPEFLTYFQNEAQLEKSRLLSDRFSAERPKGSFSTLEIQRTEQGDSAMYLCASSLDGNTGELFFGEGSRLTVL.